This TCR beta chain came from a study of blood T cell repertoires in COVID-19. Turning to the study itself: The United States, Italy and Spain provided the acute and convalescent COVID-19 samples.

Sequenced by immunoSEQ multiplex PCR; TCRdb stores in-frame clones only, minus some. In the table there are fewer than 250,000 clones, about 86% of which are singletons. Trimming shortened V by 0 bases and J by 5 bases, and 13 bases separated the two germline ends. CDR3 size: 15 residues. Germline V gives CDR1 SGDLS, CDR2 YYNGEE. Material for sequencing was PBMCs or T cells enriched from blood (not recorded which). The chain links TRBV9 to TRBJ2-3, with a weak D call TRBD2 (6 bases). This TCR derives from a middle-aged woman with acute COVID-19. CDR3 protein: CASSVEGSGLDTQYF. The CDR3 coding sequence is TGTGCCAGCAGCGTAGAGGGTAGCGGCCTAGATACGCAGTATTTT.